Shown below are 32 T cell receptor beta chains from a single sample sequenced in a study of CD8+CD57+ T cells in acquired aplastic anemia. TCR beta VDJ combinations and CDR3 sequences were profiled from genomic DNA. TCRdb recomputed calls from the reads with MiXCR, one row per CDR3 protein. This sample has 180,000 or so distinct CDR3 sequences, with 40% to 50% found just once. Before being chosen for sequencing, patients had shown CD8+CD57+ cell expansion by flow cytometry. Sequenced material: sorted CD4+, CD8+, or CD8+CD57+ T cells (not recorded which) from PBMCs. These receptors originate from a human donor with aplastic anemia.

This clonotype was recorded a few times. The chain links TRBV2 to TRBJ2-5; D possibly corresponds to TRBD2 (6 bases). Germline assignment: CDR1 SNHLY and CDR2 FYNNEI. Trimming pared 7 bases from V and 1 base from J, leaving 16 bases between. The CDR3 contains 15 residues. CDR3: CASTFLSGPQETQYF. DNA for the CDR3: TGTGCCAGCACTTTCCTTAGCGGTCCCCAAGAGACCCAGTACTTC.

The chain joins TRBV10-3 to TRBJ1-6, with 8 bases fitting TRBD1. This CDR3 is 16 amino acids long. V dropped 0 bases and J dropped 10; count of bases not matched to a gene: 8. Germline V gene sequence: CDR1 ENHRY, CDR2 SYGVKD. The CDR3 DNA reads TGTGCCATCAGTGAGTCGGGACAGGAGAGAGGCTCACCCCTCCACTTT. Protein sequence: CAISESGQERGSPLHF.

The gene calls are TRBV19 and TRBJ2-3; D ambiguous. This CDR3 contains 14 residues. CDR1 and CDR2 (germline): LNHDA, SQIVND (reference sequence). Trimming left V 1 base short and J 1 base short, with 6 bases between. The CDR3 loop is CASSIVDRTDTQYF. As DNA, the CDR3 is TGTGCCAGTAGTATAGTAGACCGCACAGATACGCAGTATTTT.

This chain connects TRBV5-6 to TRBJ2-7; D perhaps matches TRBD2 (5 bases). Trimming took off 3 bases at V and 2 bases at J, with 15 bases between the two ends. The length of the CDR3 is 15 residues. Germline CDR1 and CDR2: SGHDT and YYEEEE. The CDR3 DNA sequence: TGTGCCAGCAGCTACCGGAGGAATATGGCCTACGAGCAGTACTTC. It encodes CASSYRRNMAYEQYF.

The table lists this clonotype with many counts. V is TRBV29-1 and J is TRBJ2-1; 8 nucleotides match TRBD1. This CDR3 comprises 13 residues. The J segment lost 7 bases and the V segment lost 5 bases, leaving 7 bases of the junction unmatched. Germline CDR1 is SQVTM and CDR2 is ANQGSEA. Here the CDR3 reads CSVSDRAGNEQFF. CDR3 sequence (DNA): TGCAGCGTTTCGGACAGGGCAGGGAATGAGCAGTTCTTC.

This clonotype ranks as medium-sized. Mismatch with germline at one junction end may stem from a read error. The rearrangement links TRBV5-1 to TRBJ2-7; D is unresolved. The CDR3 runs 11 residues. Germline lookup yields CDR1 SGHRS and CDR2 YFSETQ. In DNA form, the CDR3 reads TGTGCCAGCAGCTCCTCCTACGAGCAGTACTTC. This sequence encodes CASSSSYEQYF.

The table lists this clonotype with a count of one. The chain recombines TRBV19 with TRBJ2-5; 9 bases fit TRBD2. Germline V gene data show CDR1 as LNHDA and CDR2 as SQIVND (reference sequence). This CDR3 has 13 residues. Germline trimming cut 8 bases from V and 4 bases from J; bases unmatched to any gene: 5. CDR3 sequence (DNA): TGTGCCAGTCAAGGACTAGCGATAGAGACCCAGTACTTC. This gives the protein CASQGLAIETQYF.

This clonotype was seen ten or more times. The V gene is TRBV7-2, the J gene TRBJ1-4; D not certain. This CDR3 is 13 amino acids long. V lost 1 base and J 6 bases, leaving 6 bases between the germline ends. The germline gives CDR1 SGHTA, CDR2 FQGNSA. The CDR3 DNA is TGTGCCAGCAGCTTAGGGATTTATGAAAAACTGTTTTTT. Translation: CASSLGIYEKLFF.

This clonotype was detected many times. The V and J genes are TRBV29-1 and TRBJ1-6; D is perhaps TRBD1 (5 bases). Trimming left V 6 bases short and J 7 bases short, with 10 bases between. Germline lookup yields CDR1 SQVTM and CDR2 ANQGSEA. CDR3 length: 12 amino acids. The CDR3: CSVPGRNSPLHF. In nucleotides, the CDR3 is TGCAGCGTCCCGGGACGGAATTCACCCCTCCACTTT.

The chain joins TRBV20-1 to TRBJ2-7, with 9 bases fitting TRBD2. The CDR3 is 15 residues long. CDR1 is DFQATT, CDR2 SNEGSKA, per germline (reference sequence). V was clipped by 6 bases and J by 6 bases; unmatched bases: 15. The chain's CDR3 is CSAPPSASGIAEQYF. CDR3 bases: TGCAGTGCCCCCCCCTCAGCTAGCGGGATTGCCGAGCAGTACTTC.

This clonotype has a single count. V usage is TRBV25-1 and J usage is TRBJ2-1; D is unclear. This CDR3 has 14 residues. Trimming shortened V by 0 bases and J by 6 bases, and 9 bases separated the two germline ends. Germline lookup yields CDR1 MGHDK and CDR2 SYGVNS. The CDR3 DNA sequence: TGTGCCAGCAGTGAATACAACAGAAGCAATGAGCAGTTCTTC. It is translated as CASSEYNRSNEQFF.

At least ten counts were recorded for this clonotype. V gene TRBV7-2 combines with J gene TRBJ2-5, with 7 bases lining up with TRBD2. CDR1 is SGHTA and CDR2 is FQGNSA in the germline V gene. The J segment lost 0 bases and the V segment lost 1 base, leaving 2 bases of the junction unmatched. The CDR3 is 15 residues long. The CDR3 DNA sequence: TGTGCCAGCAGCTTAGGAGCGGGGAACCAAGAGACCCAGTACTTC. Amino acids: CASSLGAGNQETQYF.

V gene TRBV24-1 combines with J gene TRBJ1-2; maybe TRBD1 (6 bases). The germline V gene encodes CDR1 KGHDR and CDR2 SFDVKD. V lost 3 bases and J lost 8, with 15 bases in between. CDR3 length: 14 residues. CDR3 in DNA: TGTGCCACCAGTGATCAGGACAGAGGGATGGGCTACACCTTC. Amino acids: CATSDQDRGMGYTF.

Details on this clonotype: A read error may be the cause here, since a much bigger clone is one base away. This rearrangement joins TRBV20-1 to TRBJ1-6; 8 bases are a match to TRBD1. Germline assignment: CDR1 DFQATT and CDR2 SNEGSKA (reference sequence). This CDR3 spans 13 amino acids. CDR3 coding DNA: TGCAGTACTAGACAGGGGTATAATCCACCCCTCCACTTT. It specifies CSTRQGYNPPLHF.

This rearrangement joins TRBV5-1 to TRBJ1-1; TRBD1 aligns across 11 bases. CDR3 length: 18 amino acids. Germline V gene data show CDR1 as SGHRS and CDR2 as YFSETQ. With 1 base clipped from V and 3 bases from J, the junction kept 11 bases outside the gene matches. CDR3 coding DNA: TGCGCCAGCAGCTTGTTTGGGACAGGGGGTGCTGGGGACACTGAAGCTTTCTTT. As protein: CASSLFGTGGAGDTEAFF. The whole variable domain, filled in from reference TRBV5-1 and TRBJ1-1, reads KAGVTQTPRYLIKTRGQQVTLSCSPISGHRSVSWYQQTPGQGLQFLFEYFSETQRNKGNFPGRFSGRQFSNSRSEMNVSTLELGDSALYLCASSLFGTGGAGDTEAFFGQGTRLTVV.

At least ten counts were recorded for this clonotype. The V and J genes are TRBV7-2 and TRBJ1-6; no firm D call. CDR1 and CDR2 (germline): SGHTA, FQGNSA. V lost 1 base and J lost 9, with 13 bases in between. The CDR3 extends over 15 amino acids. CDR3 DNA sequence: TGTGCCAGCAGCTTAGAGGGAGTTAGGTCTTCACCCCTCCACTTT. This gives the protein CASSLEGVRSSPLHF.

As regards this clonotype: This may stem from a read error, because a much larger clone lies one nucleotide away. Here the CDR3 omits its conserved ending phenylalanine or tryptophan, so a read error is the likely source. This chain joins TRBV20-1 and TRBJ2-3; tentatively, D is TRBD2 (5 bases). CDR1 and CDR2 (germline): DFQATT, SNEGSKA (reference sequence). V was pared by 3 bases and J by 4 bases, with 23 bases between. The CDR3 has 17 amino acids. The DNA for the CDR3 is TGCAGTGCTAGTTCCACCACGACTACCCTCAACCCAGATACGCAGTATCTT. It codes for CSASSTTTTLNPDTQYL.

This chain links TRBV10-3 with TRBJ1-1; 9 nucleotides line up with TRBD1. V was clipped by 0 bases and J by 11 bases; unmatched bases: 13. The CDR3 is 16 amino acids. The germline V gene has CDR1 ENHRY and CDR2 SYGVKD. CDR3 nucleotides: TGTGCCATCAGTGAGTCATTAACTGACAGGGGGGTAGGGGCTTTCTTT. It is translated as CAISESLTDRGVGAFF.

The chain uses TRBV20-1 and TRBJ2-2, with 7 bases that match TRBD2. The germline V gene encodes CDR1 DFQATT and CDR2 SNEGSKA (reference sequence). J gave up 1 base and V 6 bases, and 5 bases lay outside the gene matches. The CDR3 is 14 residues long. The CDR3 sequence: CSARPSGNTGELFF. For the CDR3, the DNA is TGCAGTGCAAGGCCTAGCGGGAACACCGGGGAGCTGTTTTTT.

This chain uses TRBV15 with TRBJ1-3; the D is unclear. Germline assignment: CDR1 LNHNV and CDR2 YYDKDF (reference sequence). This CDR3 spans 14 amino acids. Deletions cut 5 bases from V and 0 bases from J, with 8 bases between. The CDR3 DNA follows: TGTGCCACCAGCGGGTCCTCCTCTGGAAACACCATATATTTT. It is translated as CATSGSSSGNTIYF.

This clonotype was picked up many times. The chain has TRBV7-2 and TRBJ2-7; the match to TRBD2 covers 7 bases. This CDR3 contains 13 residues. V trimming: 5 bases; J trimming: 0 bases; junction bases outside the gene matches: 1. CDR1 SGHTA and CDR2 FQGNSA come from the germline V gene. Here the CDR3 DNA reads TGTGCCAGCAGCCGGGACTACTCCTACGAGCAGTACTTC. Protein: CASSRDYSYEQYF.

V gene TRBV19 combines with J gene TRBJ1-1, with D unresolved. With 3 bases removed from V and 1 base from J, the gap between germline ends came to 9 bases. CDR3 length equals 14 residues. Germline V lookup: CDR1 LNHDA, CDR2 SQIVND (reference sequence). CDR3: CASSMVGANTEAFF. CDR3 coding DNA: TGTGCCAGTAGTATGGTGGGAGCGAACACTGAAGCTTTCTTT.

The chain couples TRBV29-1 to TRBJ1-3, with a weak D call TRBD1 (6 bases). The CDR3 covers 15 residues. Germline values: CDR1 SQVTM, CDR2 ANQGSEA. V was clipped by 2 bases and J by 0 bases, with 11 bases between them. CDR3 loop: CSVETGTSSGNTIYF. Here the CDR3 DNA reads TGCAGCGTTGAAACAGGGACCTCCTCTGGAAACACCATATATTTT.

The chain links TRBV20-1 to TRBJ2-7; TRBD2 is a possible D gene (5 bases). The germline CDR1 and CDR2 sequences are DFQATT and SNEGSKA (reference sequence). The CDR3 runs 15 residues. V was trimmed by 0 bases and J by 2 bases, leaving 14 bases between them. CDR3 bases: TGCAGTGCTAGAGATTCTGGCCGGGGAACCTACGAGCAGTACTTC. Residues: CSARDSGRGTYEQYF.

The V and J genes are TRBV20-1 and TRBJ2-5; 12 bases line up with TRBD1. Germline V gene sequence: CDR1 DFQATT, CDR2 SNEGSKA (reference sequence). CDR3 length: 16 amino acids. V lost 5 bases and J lost 4; bases outside the gene matches: 11. CDR3 region: CSAVTTGQGASETQYF. The CDR3 DNA is TGCAGTGCTGTAACTACGGGACAGGGGGCTTCAGAGACCCAGTACTTC.

The chain couples TRBV7-6 to TRBJ1-1; 8 bases are a match to TRBD1. This CDR3 has 15 residues. Germline V gene sequence: CDR1 SGHVS, CDR2 FNYEAQ. Trimming took 2 bases from V and 1 from J; bases not matched to a gene: 3. CDR3 DNA: TGTGCCAGCAGCTTACAGGGGGCTGGGAACACTGAAGCTTTCTTT. It is translated as CASSLQGAGNTEAFF.

The chain carries TRBV10-3 and TRBJ2-7; no firm D call. From germline, CDR1 is ENHRY and CDR2 SYGVKD. V lost 2 bases and J lost 2, with 7 bases in between. The CDR3 has 13 residues. CDR3 DNA sequence: TGTGCCATCAGTGAGGAACAGACCTACGAGCAGTACTTC. It translates to CAISEEQTYEQYF.

V is TRBV15 and J is TRBJ2-2, with D unclear. The CDR3 contains 16 residues. V was clipped by 5 bases and J by 0 bases, with 13 bases between them. Germline V lookup: CDR1 LNHNV, CDR2 YYDKDF (reference sequence). The DNA of the CDR3 is TGTGCCACCAGCGGCCGGACGGCTGCGAACACCGGGGAGCTGTTTTTT. Its protein product is CATSGRTAANTGELFF.

This clonotype occurred many times. The J gene is TRBJ1-1, the V gene TRBV2; D unclear. Trimming removed 0 bases at V and 5 bases at J, with 13 bases between. This CDR3 has 15 residues. The V gene's germline CDR1 is SNHLY and CDR2 FYNNEI. The CDR3 here is CASSEAVSGFTEAFF. CDR3 coding DNA: TGTGCCAGCAGTGAAGCGGTCTCAGGATTTACTGAAGCTTTCTTT.

This chain uses TRBV25-1 with TRBJ2-1; the match to TRBD2 covers 7 bases. The CDR3 runs to 14 residues. Germline assignment: CDR1 MGHDK and CDR2 SYGVNS. With 7 bases clipped from V and 5 bases from J, the junction kept 8 bases outside the gene matches. The CDR3: CASTNAGADNEQFF. The DNA for the CDR3 is TGTGCCAGCACCAACGCGGGAGCTGACAATGAGCAGTTCTTC.

J is TRBJ1-1 and V is TRBV18; D call uncertain. The V gene lost 8 bases and the J gene lost 6 bases, with 10 bases spanning the gap. CDR1 is KGHSH, CDR2 LQKENI, per germline. CDR3 length: 11 amino acids. CDR3 in amino acids: CASPQRAEAFF. The CDR3, as DNA: TGTGCCAGCCCCCAAAGGGCTGAAGCTTTCTTT.

V gene TRBV20-1 combines with J gene TRBJ2-3; possibly TRBD1 for D (6 bases). This CDR3 is 14 amino acids long. The germline V and J ends were trimmed by 3 bases and 4 bases, with 14 bases remaining between them. Germline CDR1 is DFQATT and CDR2 is SNEGSKA (reference sequence). CDR3 loop: CSARKQGPADTQYF. The CDR3 nucleotides are TGCAGTGCTAGGAAGCAGGGGCCTGCAGATACGCAGTATTTT.